This T cell receptor beta chain was identified during a study of metastatic and nonmetastatic thyroid tumors. Study as a whole: The study looked at repertoires side by side in blood and in tumor or nodule tissue from malignant and benign thyroid patients.

V dropped 0 bases and J dropped 4 bases, with 12 bases sitting between them. CDR1 is DFQATT, CDR2 SNEGSKA, per germline (reference sequence). The CDR3 spans 15 residues. Patients underwent thyroid surgery, and none had received any treatment before it. Per the original data handling: For papillary thyroid cancer, a distant-metastasis classifier was constructed from CDR3 differences observed across clinicopathological groups. MiXCR reprocessed the PCR reads for TCRdb. The authors' filters were not applied to this entry. Here the sample spans 45,000 to 50,000 clones, under 30% being singletons. This clone was counted ten times or more. Its target is not known. Study-level results: Across blood and tumor, TCR beta diversity in malignant thyroid tumors was reportedly significantly higher than in benign nodules.

The sequenced sample consisted of blood. The chain employs TRBV20-1 and TRBJ1-4; D not certain. This receptor was obtained from a male donor with papillary thyroid cancer or a benign thyroid nodule (not recorded which). Some clones in this sample may be carry-over from other donors' samples. The CDR3 loop reads CSARDFRDRNEKLFF. In DNA form, the CDR3 reads TGCAGTGCTAGAGATTTTCGCGACCGTAATGAAAAACTGTTTTTT.